The clone carrying this TCR beta chain was detected once. Antigen: not known. With V trimmed by 10 bases and J by 2 bases, 14 bases remained unmatched. Germline assignment: CDR1 ENHRY and CDR2 SYGVKD. The CDR3 consists of 16 residues. This sample was included in a study of cytomegalovirus exposure and HLA in healthy donors. Study-wide results and limits: Sequencing likely caused a cluster of highly shared sequence variants. Among TCR sequences, most were rare, though some public TCRs appeared in many donors. Within an earlier analysis, most TCR beta V segments proved productive either about 90% or about 30% of the time. When analyzed later, a missense DCLRE1C variant was found to be linked to TCR beta V- and J-gene trimming.

PCR employed 60 Vbeta and 13 Jbeta primers. Data came from immunoSEQ multiplex PCR; TCRdb stores just in-frame clones and leaves some out. The data hold roughly 150,000 clones, with approximately 80% observed a single time. The sequenced sample was PBMCs. This TCR was sampled from a woman in her 40s in good health and CMV-seronegative. This rearrangement joins TRBV10-3 to TRBJ1-1; TRBD1 matches 9 bases. The CDR3 reads CATKTVSGQGNTEAFF. CDR3 nucleotides: TGTGCCACCAAAACTGTATCGGGACAGGGAAACACTGAAGCTTTCTTT.